These T cell receptor beta chains were read from a single sample in a study of coeliac disease. TCRdb's table, derived via immunoSEQ multiplex PCR, lists solely in-frame clones and lacks some. The sample records more than 5,500 clones, roughly two thirds being singletons. Sequencing was performed on lymphocytes from the gut lamina propria. Source of these receptors: a man aged 65 to 85 with active celiac disease. Both conserved end residues are part of each CDR3. The order of the fields is clone size, J gene, D gene, V gene, CDR3 protein, CDR3 DNA. D genes are given only for firm matches. Rows may omit the clone size; those that give it use once, few, many or a size class.

>-|TRBJ1-3|-|TRBV9
CASSARSGNTIYF
TGTGCCAGCAGCGCCCGCTCTGGAAACACCATATATTTT
>-|TRBJ2-4|-|TRBV4-1
CASSQGGIEGLKNIQYF
TGCGCCAGCAGCCAAGGCGGTATAGAAGGCCTCAAAAACATTCAGTACTTC
>-|TRBJ1-1|-|TRBV5-1
CASSPRGATNTEAFF
TGCGCCAGCAGCCCCCGGGGGGCAACGAACACTGAAGCTTTCTTT
>-|TRBJ1-1|-|TRBV5-8
CASSYGRGNTEAFF
TGTGCCAGCAGCTATGGCAGAGGGAACACTGAAGCTTTCTTT
>-|TRBJ2-1|-|TRBV11-1
CASSPSFVEQFF
TGTGCCAGCAGTCCGAGTTTTGTTGAGCAGTTCTTC
>-|TRBJ2-4|TRBD1|TRBV14
CASSQDLGGPNIQYF
TGTGCCAGCAGCCAAGATCTAGGGGGCCCAAACATTCAGTACTTC
>once|TRBJ2-5|TRBD1|TRBV2
CASSAPGTGTQETQYF
TGTGCCAGCAGTGCCCCCGGGACAGGGACACAAGAGACCCAGTACTTC
>-|TRBJ2-5|TRBD1|TRBV6-4
CASSSGTGGGETQYF
TGTGCCAGCAGTAGTGGGACAGGGGGCGGGGAGACCCAGTACTTC
>-|TRBJ1-2|-|TRBV19
CASNEGEGYGYTF
TGTGCCAGTAATGAGGGTGAGGGCTATGGCTACACCTTC
>-|TRBJ2-2|-|TRBV15
CATSRQVNTGELFF
TGTGCCACCAGCAGACAGGTGAACACCGGGGAGCTGTTTTTT
>-|TRBJ2-4|-|TRBV5-4
CASSIRGNIQYF
TGTGCCAGCAGCATCAGGGGAAACATTCAGTACTTC
>-|TRBJ2-5|-|TRBV7-2
CASSSSWYSETQYF
TGTGCCAGCAGCTCCAGTTGGTATTCAGAGACCCAGTACTTC
>-|TRBJ2-7|TRBD2|TRBV5-1
CASSPRTSIHEQYF
TGCGCCAGCAGCCCAAGGACTAGTATACACGAGCAGTACTTC
>-|TRBJ2-2|TRBD2|TRBV28
CASRGGQRVSGRFTGELFF
TGTGCCAGCAGGGGGGGGCAGCGAGTAAGCGGGAGGTTTACCGGGGAGCTGTTTTTT
>few|TRBJ2-1|TRBD2|TRBV18
CASSPRGLAGGSSYNEQFF
TGTGCCAGCTCACCAAGAGGGCTAGCGGGAGGTAGCTCCTACAATGAGCAGTTCTTC
>few|TRBJ1-1|-|TRBV11-1
CASSFDSSSNTEAFF
TGTGCCAGCAGCTTCGACAGTTCCTCGAACACTGAAGCTTTCTTT
>-|TRBJ2-7|TRBD2|TRBV11-2
CASSSTSASYEQYF
TGTGCCAGCAGCTCGACTAGCGCCTCCTACGAGCAGTACTTC
>-|TRBJ1-5|-|TRBV19
CASSQRLQPQHF
TGTGCCAGTAGTCAGAGGCTGCAGCCCCAGCATTTT
>-|TRBJ2-6|TRBD1|TRBV4-1
CASSQKPGQGAFGANVLTF
TGCGCCAGCAGCCAGAAGCCGGGACAGGGGGCGTTCGGGGCCAACGTCCTGACTTTC
>-|TRBJ1-4|TRBD1|TRBV4-1
CASSRTGGAGEKLFF
TGCGCCAGCAGCCGAACAGGGGGCGCAGGTGAAAAACTGTTTTTT
>-|TRBJ2-1|-|TRBV5-1
CASSLEAGYNEQFF
TGCGCCAGCAGCTTGGAGGCAGGCTACAATGAGCAGTTCTTC
>few|TRBJ2-6|-|TRBV29-1
CSVATAGANVLTF
TGCAGCGTTGCGACTGCTGGGGCCAACGTCCTGACTTTC